This T cell receptor beta chain was identified in a study of blood T cell repertoires in COVID-19. As for the study in general: Spain, Italy and the United States supplied samples that represented acute and convalescent COVID-19. PBMCs, B-cell-depleted T cells, or T cells were the source of the cDNA or gDNA that made up the material.

The CDR3 covers 17 residues. Germline-derived CDR1 and CDR2 are SEHNR and FQNEAQ (reference sequence). The ends lost 2 bases at V and 5 bases at J; junction bases unmatched: 11. Methods used by the authors: Reference gene primer amplification yielded estimated nucleated cell counts. Profiled with immunoSEQ multiplex PCR; TCRdb holds only in-frame clones, not every one. D and trimming come from the DNA, and the V and J calls and clone size come from that table. The data contain around 110,000 clones, roughly 84% of them singletons. This chain connects TRBV7-9 to TRBJ2-1, with 8 bases aligning to TRBD2. The sample was peripheral blood. This sequence originates from a human donor in a cohort sampled during active COVID-19. CDR3 loop: CASSLRNDLAGDNEQFF. In DNA form, the CDR3 reads TGTGCCAGCAGCTTAAGAAATGACCTAGCGGGCGACAATGAGCAGTTCTTC.